This T cell receptor beta chain was identified during a study of cytomegalovirus exposure and HLA in healthy donors. Study conclusions and caveats: Rare TCR sequences predominated, though certain public TCRs were found in many donors. In a later analysis, compared with equally common non-associated chains, HLA-associated beta chains were more expanded. DRB1 showed the most TCR associations and HLA-C the fewest in a later analysis, as rates varied by HLA locus. Presence/absence analyses assumed roughly uniform sequencing depth across donors, which may not hold.

PCR used 60 Vbeta primers and 13 Jbeta primers. Some clones are missing from TCRdb's copy, which holds only in-frame ones; the method was immunoSEQ multiplex PCR. The sample holds some 130,000 clones, around four fifths seen once. Turning to this clone: The antigen is undetermined.

This sequence originates from a male donor in good health and CMV-seropositive. Input material: PBMCs.

CDR3 in amino acids: CASSLVYLDTQYF. The CDR3, as DNA: TGTGCCAGCAGCTTAGTGTATCTCGATACGCAGTATTTT. The chain carries TRBV7-6 and TRBJ2-3, with unresolved D. Germline V gene lookup returns CDR1 SGHVS and CDR2 FNYEAQ. This CDR3 region has 13 residues. V was clipped by 1 base and J by 6 bases, with 8 bases between them.